What follows is one T cell receptor beta chain and its context. These data come from a study of early T cells in non-severe SARS-CoV-2 infection. Unique molecular identifiers (one per individual cDNA molecule) were attached. TCRdb passed the 5' RACE reads through MiXCR, listing each CDR3 protein once. The sample records tens of thousands of distinct CDR3 sequences, 5.8% being singletons. The CDR3 length is 13 residues. V was shortened by 6 bases and J by 3 bases, with 11 bases between the two germline ends. CDR1 is MGHRA and CDR2 is YSYEKL in the germline V gene. The sample consisted of whole blood. The V and J genes are TRBV4-1 and TRBJ1-2; a weak D match, TRBD1 (6 bases). The sequence came from an adult who was a healthcare worker with PCR-confirmed SARS-CoV-2 infection or an uninfected control (not recorded which). The CDR3 sequence: CASRGAVDYGYTF. Here the CDR3 DNA reads TGCGCCAGCAGGGGGGCGGTGGACTATGGCTACACCTTC.